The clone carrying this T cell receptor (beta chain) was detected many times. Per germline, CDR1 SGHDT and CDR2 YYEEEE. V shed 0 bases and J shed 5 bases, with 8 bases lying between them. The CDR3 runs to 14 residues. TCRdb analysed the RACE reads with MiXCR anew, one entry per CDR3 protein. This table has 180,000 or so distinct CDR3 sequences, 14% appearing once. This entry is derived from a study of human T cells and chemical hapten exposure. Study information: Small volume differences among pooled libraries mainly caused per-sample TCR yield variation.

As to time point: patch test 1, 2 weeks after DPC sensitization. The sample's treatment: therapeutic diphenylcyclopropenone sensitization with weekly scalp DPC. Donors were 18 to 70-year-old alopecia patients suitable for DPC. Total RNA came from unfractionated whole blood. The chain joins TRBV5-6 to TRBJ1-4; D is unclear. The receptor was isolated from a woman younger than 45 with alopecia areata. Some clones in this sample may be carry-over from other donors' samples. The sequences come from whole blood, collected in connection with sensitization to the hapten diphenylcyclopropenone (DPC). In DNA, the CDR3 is TGTGCCAGCAGCTTGGATCCGGGGAATGAAAAACTGTTTTTT. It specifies CASSLDPGNEKLFF.